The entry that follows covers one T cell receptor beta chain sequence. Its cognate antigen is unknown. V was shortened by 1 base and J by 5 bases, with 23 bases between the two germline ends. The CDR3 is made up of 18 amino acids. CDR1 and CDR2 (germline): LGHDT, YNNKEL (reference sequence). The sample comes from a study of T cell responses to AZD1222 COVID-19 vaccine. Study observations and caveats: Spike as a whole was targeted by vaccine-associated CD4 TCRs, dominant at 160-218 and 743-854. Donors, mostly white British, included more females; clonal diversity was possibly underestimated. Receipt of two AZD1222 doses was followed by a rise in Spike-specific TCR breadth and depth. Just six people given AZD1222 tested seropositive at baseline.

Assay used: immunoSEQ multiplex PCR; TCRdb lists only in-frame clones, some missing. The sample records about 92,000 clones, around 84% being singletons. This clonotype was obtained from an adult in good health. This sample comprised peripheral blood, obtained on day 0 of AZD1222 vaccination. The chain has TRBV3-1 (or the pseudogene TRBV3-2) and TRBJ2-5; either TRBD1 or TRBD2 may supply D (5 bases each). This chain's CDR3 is CASSQGTLVRGIEETQYF. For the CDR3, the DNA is TGTGCCAGCAGCCAAGGGACTCTGGTGAGGGGAATCGAGGAGACCCAGTACTTC.